This T cell receptor (beta chain) is drawn from a study of blood T cells in healthy people across ages. Whole-study context: Using template switching, researchers captured about one barcoded beta molecule for each two T cells.

A second roughly 6 to 11 cycle PCR used barcoded and J-beta primers. TCRdb independently ran MiXCR on the 5' RACE reads; one entry per CDR3 protein. The data contain fewer than 600,000 distinct CDR3 sequences, 27% of them singletons. This CDR3 is built from 12 residues. The V gene's germline CDR1 is DFQATT and CDR2 SNEGSKA (reference sequence). General study findings and limits: It was the long-lived donors that had more naive CD4+ cells and higher diversity than aged donors. From one million sequenced T cells, diversity estimates were lower bounds.

In the case of this clonotype: As yet, its antigen is unknown.

This sample also appeared in a second study, on T cells of mothers and their children. According to that study: Six or seven children and their three healthy Caucasian mothers were the donors.

This TCR was recovered from a boy aged 2 to 10 in good health. The chain links TRBV20-1 to TRBJ2-1; D gene uncertain. TRBJ2-7 matches the DNA end more closely, so the J call is doubtful. Sequencing was performed on blood. CDR3 coding DNA: TGCAGTGCTAGAGATCATGCCTACGAGCAGTACTTC. It yields the protein CSARDHAYEQYF.